This passage covers 26 T cell receptor beta chains from one sample sequenced in a study of cytomegalovirus exposure and HLA in healthy donors. The PCR ran on 60 Vbeta and 13 Jbeta primers. Method: immunoSEQ multiplex PCR; TCRdb's copy keeps in-frame clones and lacks some. The ten most abundant clones cover 5.5% to 7.5% of a sample with some 180,000 clones. The sequenced sample consisted of PBMCs. The receptor source for this set is a man aged 30 to 39 in good health and CMV-seronegative.

J is TRBJ1-6 and V is TRBV9, with 7 bases lining up with TRBD1. Trimming took 4 bases from V and 7 from J; bases not matched to a gene: 8. Germline V gives CDR1 SGDLS, CDR2 YYNGEE. The CDR3 runs to 15 residues. CDR3 loop: CASSPRQGGNSPLHF. The CDR3 bases are TGTGCCAGCAGCCCTAGACAGGGAGGCAATTCACCCCTCCACTTT.

The chain joins TRBV2 to TRBJ2-7, with 12 bases matching TRBD1. Trimming removed 4 bases from V and 2 bases from J; junction bases left unmatched: 6. Germline CDR1 reads SNHLY; CDR2 reads FYNNEI. CDR3 length: 16 amino acids. The CDR3 region is CASSGGQGARTYEQYF. CDR3 DNA: TGTGCCAGCAGTGGGGGACAGGGGGCGCGGACCTACGAGCAGTACTTC.

V usage is TRBV18 and J usage is TRBJ2-1; weak D call: TRBD2 (6 bases). There are 17 residues in the CDR3. With 0 bases removed from V and 7 bases from J, the gap between germline ends came to 19 bases. Germline CDR1 reads KGHSH; CDR2 reads LQKENI. This CDR3 reads CASSPPQYGSGRNEQFF. As DNA, the CDR3 is TGTGCCAGCTCACCACCACAGTACGGGAGTGGTCGGAATGAGCAGTTCTTC.

This chain links TRBV6-5 with TRBJ2-7, with 10 bases fitting TRBD1. There are 15 residues in the CDR3. Trimming cost V 7 bases and J 6 bases; bases outside gene matches: 12. Germline-derived CDR1 and CDR2 are MNHEY and SVGAGI. The CDR3 sequence is CASKGWGQGMGEQYF. In DNA form, the CDR3 reads TGTGCCAGCAAGGGATGGGGACAGGGGATGGGCGAGCAGTACTTC.

The chain has TRBV28 and TRBJ2-5; 8 bases match TRBD1. The CDR3 consists of 13 residues. In germline, CDR1 is MDHEN, CDR2 SYDVKM. The ends lost 11 bases at V and 5 bases at J; junction bases unmatched: 10. CDR3 residues: CAGNRGSAETQYF. CDR3 nucleotide sequence: TGTGCCGGAAACAGGGGGTCTGCGGAGACCCAGTACTTC. The full variable domain, its missing parts supplied by reference TRBV28 and TRBJ2-5, is DVKVTQSSRYLVKRTGEKVFLECVQDMDHENMFWYRQDPGLGLRLIYFSYDVKMKEKGDIPEGYSVSREKKERFSLILESASTNQTSMYLCAGNRGSAETQYFGPGTRLLVL.

J is TRBJ1-2 and V is TRBV28; TRBD1 agrees at 7 bases. The CDR3 contains 14 residues. The germline gives CDR1 MDHEN, CDR2 SYDVKM. Trimming took 4 bases from V and 4 from J; bases not matched to a gene: 6. The CDR3 sequence is CASSSPDRLYGYTF. CDR3 in DNA: TGTGCCAGCAGTTCCCCGGACAGGCTCTATGGCTACACCTTC.

The rearrangement links TRBV19 to TRBJ2-7, with 8 bases fitting TRBD1. There are 15 residues in the CDR3. The germline gives CDR1 LNHDA, CDR2 SQIVND (reference sequence). With V trimmed by 5 bases and J by 3 bases, 9 bases remained unmatched. In DNA, the CDR3 is TGTGCCAGTAGTCTCTTCGACAGGGGATACTACGAGCAGTACTTC. This encodes CASSLFDRGYYEQYF.

In the case of this clone: One end of the junction varies from germline; a read error may be responsible. Other DNA sequences within the sample encode an identical CDR3. This rearrangement joins TRBV6-5 to TRBJ1-3; D gene ambiguous. Germline V gene data show CDR1 as MNHEY and CDR2 as SVGAGI. The CDR3 length is 13 residues. CDR3 protein: CASLASSGNTIYF. CDR3 nucleotide sequence: TGCGCCAGCTTAGCGAGCTCTGGAAACACCATATATTTT.

The V gene is TRBV2, the J gene TRBJ1-2; perhaps TRBD1 as D (6 bases). Trimming stripped 6 bases from V and 7 bases from J, with 18 bases between. The CDR3 consists of 14 residues. CDR1 SNHLY and CDR2 FYNNEI come from the germline V gene. The CDR3 region is CASRDSGGVIGYTF. DNA for the CDR3: TGTGCCAGCAGGGATTCTGGGGGCGTGATTGGCTACACCTTC.

The chain has TRBV6-1 and TRBJ2-3; possible D gene TRBD1, 5 bases. V dropped 5 bases and J dropped 3 bases, with 15 bases sitting between them. The CDR3 has 15 residues. Per the germline V gene, CDR1 is MNHNS and CDR2 is SASEGT. The CDR3 nucleotides read TGTGCCAGCAGTAAAGGGTTGCAGGGAACAGATACGCAGTATTTT. Translated: CASSKGLQGTDTQYF.

The rearrangement uses TRBV6-1 and TRBJ1-1; perhaps TRBD1 as D (6 bases). V gave up 6 bases and J gave up 3 bases, with 17 bases separating them. This CDR3 is 15 amino acids long. The germline V gene has CDR1 MNHNS and CDR2 SASEGT. The CDR3 region is CASRDGQLGYTEAFF. DNA for the CDR3: TGTGCCAGCAGGGACGGACAGCTGGGGTACACTGAAGCTTTCTTT.

The gene calls are TRBV5-4 and TRBJ2-1, with D tentatively TRBD2 (6 bases). The CDR3 is 15 amino acids. Germline lookup yields CDR1 SGHNT and CDR2 YYREEE (reference sequence). Trimming stripped 2 bases from V and 6 bases from J, with 15 bases between. CDR3 in amino acids: CASSFPPGLLNEQFF. CDR3 DNA sequence: TGTGCCAGCAGCTTCCCACCGGGACTTCTCAATGAGCAGTTCTTC.

The chain employs TRBV5-4 and TRBJ1-2; a weak D match, TRBD1 (5 bases). Germline assignment: CDR1 SGHNT and CDR2 YYREEE (reference sequence). The CDR3 has 14 residues. Trimming cost V 0 bases and J 2 bases, with 8 bases left between them. CDR3 amino acids: CASSLGPGNYGYTF. The CDR3 DNA follows: TGTGCCAGCAGCTTGGGACCAGGGAACTATGGCTACACCTTC.

J is TRBJ2-3 and V is TRBV29-1; TRBD2 aligns across 8 bases. The V gene end was trimmed by 2 bases and the J gene end by 4 bases; junction bases not matched to a gene: 5. The CDR3 is 14 amino acids. Looked up from germline, CDR1 is SQVTM and CDR2 is ANQGSEA. In nucleotides, the CDR3 is TGCAGCGTTGAAAGCGGGAGTGCAGCAGATACGCAGTATTTT. It translates to CSVESGSAADTQYF.

The gene calls are TRBV11-2 and TRBJ1-1; D uncertain. Germline loops: CDR1 SGHAT, CDR2 FQNNGV. The CDR3 extends over 17 amino acids. Trimming removed 0 bases at V and 5 bases at J, with 19 bases between. The CDR3 sequence is CASSLDRWSAAFTEAFF. In DNA, the CDR3 is TGTGCCAGCAGCTTAGATCGGTGGTCGGCGGCGTTTACTGAAGCTTTCTTT.

The chain has TRBV5-1 and TRBJ2-7; a possible D gene is TRBD1 (6 bases). V was cut by 4 bases and J by 6 bases, with 14 bases left in between. The CDR3 contains 13 residues. From germline, CDR1 is SGHRS and CDR2 YFSETQ. CDR3 sequence reads: CASSPGTFGEQYF. The CDR3, as DNA: TGCGCCAGCAGCCCGGGGACATTCGGCGAGCAGTACTTC.

The chain uses TRBV5-6 and TRBJ1-2, with D possibly matching TRBD1 (5 bases). There are 12 residues in the CDR3. Trimming took off 4 bases at V and 10 bases at J, with 14 bases between the two ends. Germline V gene lookup returns CDR1 SGHDT and CDR2 YYEEEE. The CDR3 loop reads CASSPQDTYYTF. CDR3 DNA: TGTGCCAGCAGCCCCCAGGACACATACTACACCTTC.

This chain uses TRBV5-1 with TRBJ2-7, with TRBD1 as a possible D gene (6 bases). The CDR3 has 12 residues. Per germline, CDR1 SGHRS and CDR2 YFSETQ. The germline V and J ends were trimmed by 4 bases and 6 bases, with 11 bases remaining between them. As DNA, the CDR3 is TGCGCCAGCAGCACGACAGGAGGCGAGCAGTACTTC. This gives the protein CASSTTGGEQYF.

This rearrangement joins TRBV7-6 to TRBJ1-5, with D unresolved. V was clipped by 1 base and J by 2 bases, with 9 bases between them. The CDR3 loop spans 15 amino acids. Germline V gene lookup returns CDR1 SGHVS and CDR2 FNYEAQ. CDR3 in DNA: TGTGCCAGCAGCTTAGATCCCACGGGCAATCAGCCCCAGCATTTT. Translation gives CASSLDPTGNQPQHF.

The chain recombines TRBV5-1 with TRBJ1-5, with D possibly TRBD1 on 5 matching bases. The V end was cut by 4 bases, the J end by 1 base, with 12 bases between. Germline CDR1 and CDR2: SGHRS and YFSETQ. The CDR3 is 15 amino acids. The CDR3 spells CASSRTGESNQPQHF. The CDR3 region has the DNA TGCGCCAGCAGCCGTACGGGGGAAAGCAATCAGCCCCAGCATTTT.

This chain joins TRBV29-1 and TRBJ2-1; the D is unclear. Looked up from germline, CDR1 is SQVTM and CDR2 is ANQGSEA. Trimming took 5 bases from V and 2 from J, leaving 13 bases between them. The CDR3 length is 14 residues. CDR3 region: CSVMRPATYNEQFF. The DNA for the CDR3 is TGCAGCGTTATGCGGCCTGCCACCTACAATGAGCAGTTCTTC.

The V and J genes are TRBV4-3 and TRBJ1-3; no firm D call. Trimming removed 0 bases at V and 8 bases at J, with 14 bases between. CDR1 is LGHNA and CDR2 is YSLEER in the germline V gene. The CDR3 consists of 15 residues. CDR3 amino acids: CASSQDALRWDTIYF. The CDR3 coding sequence is TGCGCCAGCAGCCAAGATGCGCTGCGGTGGGACACCATATATTTT.

This chain connects TRBV6-6 to TRBJ2-3; D uncertain. Germline V gene data show CDR1 as MNHNY and CDR2 as SVGAGI (reference sequence). There are 14 residues in the CDR3. Trimming stripped 6 bases from V and 1 base from J, with 11 bases between. The CDR3 DNA is TGTGCCAGCAGCCCGAGGTCGGGCACAGATACGCAGTATTTT. Its translation is CASSPRSGTDTQYF.

This rearrangement joins TRBV10-3 to TRBJ2-3; 10 bases map to TRBD1. V trimming: 6 bases; J trimming: 1 base; junction bases outside the gene matches: 7. This CDR3 is built from 16 residues. Germline values: CDR1 ENHRY, CDR2 SYGVKD. The CDR3 coding sequence is TGTGCCATCAGCGACCTAGGGACAGGGGGCACAGATACGCAGTATTTT. Protein sequence: CAISDLGTGGTDTQYF.

This chain links TRBV6-4 with TRBJ2-1; possible D gene TRBD2, 6 bases. Between the trimmed V and J ends, which lost 9 bases and 4 bases, there was a span of 19 bases. CDR3 size: 15 residues. The germline V gene has CDR1 MRHNA and CDR2 SNTAGT. The CDR3 protein is CASTPSAGEYNEQFF. The DNA of the CDR3 is TGTGCCAGTACACCCTCAGCGGGCGAATACAATGAGCAGTTCTTC.

The chain has TRBV28 and TRBJ1-2, with D tentatively TRBD1 (5 bases). Trimming stripped 6 bases from V and 4 bases from J, with 6 bases between. This CDR3 region has 11 residues. The germline gives CDR1 MDHEN, CDR2 SYDVKM. The CDR3 is CASSQGYGYTF. In DNA, the CDR3 is TGTGCCAGCAGCCAGGGCTATGGCTACACCTTC.